The clone carrying this TCR beta chain was found many times. This sample is drawn from a study of T-cell memory formation after mild COVID-19. V lost 4 bases to trimming and J lost 6 bases; unmatched junction nucleotides: 6. The germline gives CDR1 LNHNV, CDR2 YYDKDF (reference sequence). The CDR3 is 14 amino acids. TCRdb itself ran the 5' RACE reads through MiXCR, one entry per CDR3 protein. The sample has under 300,000 distinct CDR3 sequences; 8.5% to 9.5% are singletons. The sequenced sample was PBMCs or a T cell subset sorted from them (not recorded which). The chain has TRBV15 and TRBJ2-1; 7 bases match TRBD2. The sequence derives from a man between 18 and 29 years old who had mild COVID-19 (a few samples of this study predate the infection). Cell type and time point are not known. CDR3 sequence: CATSIIPGGNEQFF. The DNA of the CDR3 is TGTGCCACCAGCATTATCCCGGGGGGCAATGAGCAGTTCTTC.